These 20 T cell receptor beta chains share one sample of origin, sequenced in a study of T cell repertoires in cytomegalovirus infection. TCRdb re-called the reads through MiXCR, storing one row per CDR3 protein. The sample has just under 550,000 distinct CDR3 sequences, about 26% seen once. The sequencing sample was made of PBMCs. Every receptor here comes from a human donor in good health (CMV status not recorded). Some clones in this sample may be carry-over from other donors' samples.

This clonotype came up many times. CDR3 DNA sequence: TGTGCCAGCAGCTTAGGGACAGGGGACTATGGCTACACCTTC. Translating it yields CASSLGTGDYGYTF. The V gene is TRBV7-8, the J gene TRBJ1-2; 9 nucleotides agree with TRBD1. The CDR3 has 14 amino acids. Germline CDR1 and CDR2: SGHVS and FQNEAQ. J gave up 3 bases and V 1 base, and 0 bases lay outside the gene matches.

The chain joins TRBV5-5 to TRBJ2-3, with TRBD2 matching over 7 bases. The germline gives CDR1 SGHKS, CDR2 YYEKEE (reference sequence). There are 15 residues in the CDR3. With V trimmed by 4 bases and J by 2 bases, 7 bases remained unmatched. CDR3 loop: CASSPRDYLTDTQYF. CDR3 DNA: TGTGCCAGCAGCCCCCGGGACTACCTCACAGATACGCAGTATTTT.

Only a few counts were recorded for this clonotype. The chain couples TRBV25-1 to TRBJ2-7, with a tentative D call TRBD1 (6 bases). Germline V gene data show CDR1 as MGHDK and CDR2 as SYGVNS. The CDR3 has 14 residues. Deletions cut 6 bases from V and 3 bases from J, with 15 bases between. CDR3 residues: CASRGAWGSYEQYV. The DNA for the CDR3 is TGTGCCAGCAGGGGGGCCTGGGGGAGCTACGAGCAGTACGTC.

This clonotype appeared many times. J is TRBJ2-3 and V is TRBV7-2; 8 bases align to TRBD2. The V and J ends lost 2 bases and 6 bases, in that order; junction bases with no gene match: 4. CDR3 length: 14 residues. Germline CDR1 SGHTA, CDR2 FQGNSA. The CDR3 DNA is TGTGCCAGCAGCTTAAACGGGAGGGCGGATACGCAGTATTTT. Residues: CASSLNGRADTQYF. The variable domain in full, completed from reference TRBV7-2 and TRBJ2-3, reads GAGVSQSPSNKVTEKGKDVELRCDPISGHTALYWYRQSLGQGLEFLIYFQGNSAPDKSGLPSDRFSAERTGGSVSTLTIQRTQQEDSAVYLCASSLNGRADTQYFGPGTRLTVL.

This clonotype was observed once. This rearrangement joins TRBV2 to TRBJ2-7, with TRBD2 identical over 7 bases. Germline trimming cut 0 bases from V and 3 bases from J; bases unmatched to any gene: 11. The CDR3 spans 17 residues. CDR1 and CDR2 from the germline V gene are SNHLY and FYNNEI. CDR3 sequence reads: CASSEAGGMSSLYEQYV. The CDR3, as DNA: TGTGCCAGCAGTGAAGCGGGGGGGATGTCCAGTCTCTACGAGCAGTACGTC.

This clonotype was seen only a few times. The chain joins TRBV7-9 to TRBJ2-5, with D unclear. Germline CDR1 SEHNR, CDR2 FQNEAQ (reference sequence). This CDR3 region has 15 residues. Trimming left V 5 bases short and J 5 bases short, with 18 bases between. The CDR3 DNA is TGTGCCAGCAGCCCCCGGGTTGAAGTTACGGAGACCCAGTACTTC. This encodes CASSPRVEVTETQYF.

This chain joins TRBV6-2 or TRBV6-3 and TRBJ2-7; 9 bases agree with TRBD2. The trim removed 2 bases at V and 6 bases at J, leaving 11 bases unmatched. CDR3 length equals 16 residues. The germline CDR1 and CDR2 sequences are MNHEY and SVGEGT. This chain's CDR3 is CASSYPTLAGLVEQYV. CDR3 DNA sequence: TGTGCCAGCAGTTACCCAACTCTAGCGGGATTAGTCGAGCAGTACGTC.

The chain uses TRBV2 and TRBJ1-2; TRBD1 aligns across 7 bases. Trimming took 4 bases from V and 8 from J; bases not matched to a gene: 10. Germline V gene lookup returns CDR1 SNHLY and CDR2 FYNNEI. The CDR3 totals 14 residues. The CDR3 DNA is TGTGCCAGCAGTGGACCGGGACAGCTTAACGGCTACACCTTC. The encoded protein is CASSGPGQLNGYTF. Full variable domain (missing parts from reference TRBV2 and TRBJ1-2): EPEVTQTPSHQVTQMGQEVILRCVPISNHLYFYWYRQILGQKVEFLVSFYNNEISEKSEIFDDQFSVERPDGSNFTLKIRSTKLEDSAMYFCASSGPGQLNGYTFGSGTRLTVV.

A note on this clonotype: A single base separates this from a much larger clone, so it may be a read error. The chain is built from TRBV7-6 and TRBJ1-1; D gene uncertain. Trimming pared 4 bases from V and 3 bases from J, leaving 18 bases between. CDR3 length: 16 amino acids. Looked up from germline, CDR1 is SGHVS and CDR2 is FNYEAQ. CDR3 bases: TGTGCCAGCAGCTCCCCCCGAGGTTTAGTGGACACTGAAGCTTTCTTT. Residues: CASSSPRGLVDTEAFF.

The CDR3 DNA reads as TGTGCCAGTAGTATGGGGGAGGGCAGGATTTACAATGAGCAGTTCTTC. Its translation: CASSMGEGRIYNEQFF. The chain couples TRBV19 to TRBJ2-1, with TRBD2 matching 7 bases. Losses at the gene ends were 3 bases for V and 4 bases for J; bases not matched to a gene: 9. Germline CDR1 is LNHDA and CDR2 is SQIVND (reference sequence). This CDR3 has 16 residues.

The J gene is TRBJ2-1, the V gene TRBV6-2 or TRBV6-3, with 14 bases matching TRBD2. The CDR3 runs 14 residues. V trimming: 7 bases; J trimming: 9 bases; junction bases outside the gene matches: 5. The germline gives CDR1 MNHEY, CDR2 SVGEGT. CDR3 nucleotide sequence: TGTGCCAGCAACCAAGGGACTAGCGGGAGTGAGCAGTTCTTC. Protein product: CASNQGTSGSEQFF.

Here the CDR3 reads CASSLFGDRGNTEAFF. CDR3 sequence (DNA): TGTGCCAGCAGTTTGTTCGGGGACAGGGGGAACACTGAAGCTTTCTTT. V gene TRBV27 combines with J gene TRBJ1-1, with TRBD1 matching over 10 bases. This CDR3 has 16 residues. V lost 3 bases and J lost 1; bases outside the gene matches: 5. Germline V gene lookup returns CDR1 MNHEY and CDR2 SMNVEV (reference sequence).

This clonotype was seen repeatedly, ten times or more. This chain uses TRBV7-2 with TRBJ2-5, with a possible D match to TRBD1 (5 bases). Germline-derived CDR1 and CDR2 are SGHTA and FQGNSA. The CDR3 has 11 residues. Trimming stripped 3 bases from V and 9 bases from J, with 8 bases between. DNA for the CDR3: TGTGCCAGCAGCTTTTCGACAGCCCAGTACTTC. It specifies CASSFSTAQYF.

This clonotype was detected only a few times. The chain joins TRBV7-9 to TRBJ2-7, with 13 bases matching TRBD2. CDR1 SEHNR and CDR2 FQNEAQ come from the germline V gene (reference sequence). The CDR3 consists of 15 residues. J lost 6 bases, V lost 5 bases, and 7 bases had no gene match. The CDR3 sequence: CASSKGLAGVGEQYV. CDR3 DNA sequence: TGTGCCAGCAGCAAAGGACTAGCGGGAGTGGGCGAGCAGTACGTC.

The chain combines TRBV6-2 or TRBV6-3 with TRBJ2-7; TRBD2 might be the D (5 bases). This CDR3 contains 17 residues. Trimming pared 6 bases from V and 5 bases from J, leaving 26 bases between. Per germline, CDR1 MNHEY and CDR2 SVGEGT. CDR3 region: CASSWVDGGGGWDEQYF. CDR3 bases: TGTGCCAGCAGCTGGGTAGACGGTGGCGGAGGATGGGACGAGCAGTACTTC.

In this sample, this clonotype turned up many times. The chain has TRBV7-2 and TRBJ2-5; D uncertain. CDR1 is SGHTA and CDR2 is FQGNSA in the germline V gene. The CDR3 contains 13 residues. V lost 0 bases, J lost 7 bases, and 9 bases lay in between. The CDR3 DNA follows: TGTGCCAGCAGCTTAGCAGTGAAGGTGACCCAGTACTTC. The encoded protein is CASSLAVKVTQYF.

This clonotype has at least ten counts. The chain carries TRBV7-9 and TRBJ1-1; possibly TRBD1 for D (6 bases). The V end was cut by 6 bases, the J end by 6 bases, with 17 bases between. The CDR3 is 14 amino acids. Per the germline V gene, CDR1 is SEHNR and CDR2 is FQNEAQ (reference sequence). The CDR3 loop is CASSYREIGAEAFF. In DNA, the CDR3 is TGTGCCAGCAGTTACAGGGAGATTGGCGCTGAAGCTTTCTTT.

The genes are TRBV7-9 and TRBJ2-5; TRBD2 agrees at 9 bases. Germline V lookup: CDR1 SEHNR, CDR2 FQNEAQ (reference sequence). The CDR3 has 13 amino acids. The junction had 3 bases not matched to a gene; V was cut back by 7 bases and J by 3 bases. The CDR3 DNA is TGTGCCAGCACCGTAGCGGGGGAAGAGACCCAGTACTTC. Translating it yields CASTVAGEETQYF.

The chain combines TRBV7-6 with TRBJ1-3; D uncertain. The V end lost 5 bases, the J end lost 0 bases, and 17 bases lay between the germline ends. The germline V gene has CDR1 SGHVS and CDR2 FNYEAQ. The CDR3 is 17 residues long. The CDR3 here is CASSPSSGSFSGNTIYF. As DNA, the CDR3 is TGTGCCAGCAGCCCGAGTAGCGGGTCCTTCTCTGGAAACACCATATATTTT.

This clonotype was detected a few times. The chain joins TRBV20-1 to TRBJ2-1, with TRBD2 matching over 9 bases. Trimming removed 3 bases from V and 7 bases from J; junction bases left unmatched: 7. CDR1 is DFQATT, CDR2 SNEGSKA, per germline (reference sequence). The CDR3 runs 14 residues. CDR3: CSASFAGGWNEQFF. CDR3 bases: TGCAGTGCTAGTTTCGCGGGAGGGTGGAATGAGCAGTTCTTC.